This passage covers 26 T cell receptor beta chains from one sample sequenced in a study of blood T cells in healthy people across ages. Using a J-beta primer mix together with a sample-barcoded 5' primer, a second PCR was run for about 6 to 11 cycles. TCRdb called the 5' RACE reads again in MiXCR, with one record for every CDR3 protein. The data show fewer than 700,000 distinct CDR3 sequences, 40% to 45% seen once. The material sequenced was blood. The receptors shown here come from an elderly man in good health.

The sample holds many counts of this clonotype. Given a much more abundant clone one base away, this may be a read error. The chain has TRBV29-1 and TRBJ1-2; D gene ambiguous. The CDR3 is 11 residues long. CDR1 SQVTM and CDR2 ANQGSEA come from the germline V gene. CDR3: CSGEDTRGYTF. In DNA, the CDR3 is TGCAGCGGTGAAGACACCAGGGGCTACACCTTC.

As DNA, the CDR3 is TGTGCCAGCAATCGGCAGGGGGCCTACGAGCAGTACTTC. As protein: CASNRQGAYEQYF. This chain joins TRBV27 and TRBJ2-5; 7 nucleotides line up with TRBD1. Matching the DNA end better, TRBJ2-7 makes the J call doubtful. CDR1 is MNHEY and CDR2 is SMNVEV in the germline V gene (reference sequence). This CDR3 comprises 13 residues.

This chain joins TRBV12-5 and TRBJ2-7; TRBD1 matches 9 bases. This CDR3 has 16 amino acids. The ends lost 2 bases at V and 3 bases at J; junction bases unmatched: 8. Looked up from germline, CDR1 is LGHNT and CDR2 is FRNRAP. The CDR3 region is CASGLPTADRGYEQYF. DNA of the CDR3: TGTGCTAGTGGTTTGCCTACCGCGGACAGGGGCTACGAGCAGTACTTC.

V is TRBV25-1 and J is TRBJ2-1; 8 nucleotides line up with TRBD1. The trim removed 5 bases at V and 13 bases at J, leaving 13 bases unmatched. The CDR3 has 14 residues. Germline CDR1 MGHDK, CDR2 SYGVNS. This CDR3 reads CASSWSGGGETQFF. The DNA for the CDR3 is TGTGCCAGCAGTTGGTCAGGGGGCGGAGAGACCCAGTTCTTC.

The table lists this clonotype with a few counts. The chain carries TRBV12-3 or TRBV12-4 and TRBJ2-4; weak D call: TRBD2 (6 bases). Trimming pared 8 bases from V and 13 bases from J, leaving 24 bases between. The CDR3 spans 14 residues. DNA for the CDR3: TGTGCCAGCTCCCCTATCGGGCGGGGATCGGCCCAGTACTTC. It translates to CASSPIGRGSAQYF.

In nucleotides, the CDR3 is TGCGCCAGCAGTGCCAGGGGATATGAAAAACTGTTTTTT. It translates to CASSARGYEKLFF. V and J are TRBV10-2 and TRBJ1-4, with D possibly matching TRBD1 (6 bases). The CDR3 covers 13 residues. The V end was cut by 4 bases, the J end by 6 bases, with 9 bases between. Germline-derived CDR1 and CDR2 are WSHSY and SAAADI.

This clonotype showed up many times. The chain recombines TRBV2 with TRBJ2-1; D gene ambiguous. The CDR3 loop spans 14 amino acids. CDR1 is SNHLY, CDR2 FYNNEI, per germline. V lost 7 bases and J lost 6, with 16 bases in between. CDR3 residues: CASNQRSTSNEQFF. The CDR3 DNA sequence: TGTGCCAGCAACCAACGATCTACAAGCAATGAGCAGTTCTTC.

This clonotype was observed a few times. The CDR3 loop is CASSGLGSQPQHF. CDR3 nucleotide sequence: TGTGCCAGCAGCGGACTTGGGTCCCAGCCCCAGCATTTT. The V call is TRBV6-5, the J call TRBJ1-5; D remains ambiguous. V gave up 6 bases and J gave up 7 bases, with 13 bases separating them. Germline V CDR1 and CDR2: MNHEY, SVGAGI. The CDR3 runs to 13 residues.

This clonotype has a handful of counts. The V gene is TRBV6-6, the J gene TRBJ2-7, with no clear D. Trimming shortened V by 2 bases and J by 5 bases, and 13 bases separated the two germline ends. Germline V gene lookup returns CDR1 MNHNY and CDR2 SVGAGI (reference sequence). CDR3 length: 14 amino acids. CDR3 sequence: CASSYGQAYDEQYF. In DNA, the CDR3 is TGTGCCAGCAGTTACGGCCAGGCGTACGACGAGCAGTACTTC.

This clonotype was observed at least ten times. Here the CDR3 DNA reads TGCAGCGTTGGTTCAGGGTCTTACGAGCAGTACTTC. This gives the protein CSVGSGSYEQYF. The chain couples TRBV29-1 to TRBJ2-7; D is perhaps TRBD1 (5 bases). Trimming cost V 4 bases and J 4 bases, with 11 bases left between them. The CDR3 runs to 12 residues. In germline, CDR1 is SQVTM, CDR2 ANQGSEA.

V gene TRBV27 combines with J gene TRBJ2-4; 8 nucleotides agree with TRBD2. Gene TRBJ2-5 matches the end of the DNA better, so the J call may be wrong. The germline gives CDR1 MNHEY, CDR2 SMNVEV (reference sequence). The CDR3 runs to 14 residues. The CDR3: CASSRGGKQETQYF. For the CDR3, the DNA is TGTGCCAGCAGCCGGGGGGGAAAACAAGAGACCCAGTACTTC.

About this clonotype itself: A read error may account for a junction end that differs from germline. V and J are TRBV27 and TRBJ1-4, with 11 bases matching TRBD1. The germline V gene encodes CDR1 MNHEY and CDR2 SMNVEV (reference sequence). This CDR3 is built from 18 residues. CDR3 bases: TGCGCCAGCAGTCTACGGACAGGGGGCATTGCGCCTAATGAAAAACTGTTTTTT. It yields the protein CASSLRTGGIAPNEKLFF.

This chain uses TRBV20-1 with TRBJ2-6; D remains unclear. The germline V and J ends were trimmed by 3 bases and 0 bases, with 6 bases remaining between them. Germline V CDR1 and CDR2: DFQATT, SNEGSKA (reference sequence). This CDR3 has 14 amino acids. CDR3 in DNA: TGCAGTGCTAGTAGAAGCTCTGGGGCCAACGTCCTGACTTTC. It codes for CSASRSSGANVLTF.

V usage is TRBV18 and J usage is TRBJ2-7, with 11 bases identical to TRBD1. Trimming at V came to 3 bases and at J to 6 bases, leaving 7 bases not matched to a gene. The CDR3 loop spans 15 amino acids. Germline CDR1 and CDR2: KGHSH and LQKENI. The CDR3 spells CASSPPGQGVGEQYF. As DNA, the CDR3 is TGTGCCAGCTCACCTCCGGGACAGGGGGTAGGCGAGCAGTACTTC.

The chain employs TRBV5-1 and TRBJ1-2; 7 bases are a match to TRBD1. CDR3 length: 15 residues. V lost 0 bases and J lost 6; bases outside the gene matches: 8. Per the germline V gene, CDR1 is SGHRS and CDR2 is YFSETQ. The CDR3 is CASSLVTAQGHGYTF. Here the CDR3 DNA reads TGCGCCAGCAGCTTGGTTACCGCACAGGGGCATGGCTACACCTTC.

This clonotype occurred a few times. The chain links TRBV4-1 to TRBJ2-7; perhaps TRBD2 as D (5 bases). V gave up 1 base and J gave up 0 bases, with 10 bases separating them. CDR1 and CDR2 (germline): MGHRA, YSYEKL. The CDR3 length is 15 residues. The CDR3 spells CASSQGWRASYEQYF. The CDR3 coding sequence is TGCGCCAGCAGCCAAGGCTGGCGGGCCTCCTACGAGCAGTACTTC.

This clonotype was observed many times. The chain uses TRBV4-2 and TRBJ1-5; 7 bases align to TRBD1. Germline V gives CDR1 LGHNA, CDR2 YNFKEQ. CDR3 size: 15 residues. The junction had 9 bases not matched to a gene; V was cut back by 5 bases and J by 5 bases. Written as DNA, the CDR3 is TGTGCCAGCAGCGAATCGACAGGGTTCCATCAGCCCCAGCATTTT. Translating it yields CASSESTGFHQPQHF.

The chain combines TRBV3-1 with TRBJ2-5; D remains ambiguous. The last part of the DNA fits TRBJ2-7 better; the J call may be wrong. The CDR3 spans 15 residues. In germline, CDR1 is LGHDT, CDR2 YNNKEL (reference sequence). The CDR3 region is CASSQEGPPKGEQYF. The DNA of the CDR3 is TGTGCCAGCAGCCAAGAAGGGCCTCCTAAGGGCGAGCAGTACTTC.

This clonotype was seen many times. The V gene is TRBV29-1, the J gene TRBJ2-1, with TRBD2 matching 14 bases. The CDR3 sequence is 15 residues long. From germline, CDR1 is SQVTM and CDR2 ANQGSEA. V lost 7 bases and J lost 5; bases outside the gene matches: 7. CDR3 nucleotide sequence: TGCAGCGACGGGACTAGCGGGAGTAGGAACAATGAGCAGTTCTTC. It specifies CSDGTSGSRNNEQFF.

This clonotype was seen at least ten times. This may come from a read error, since a much larger clone is one base off. The chain carries TRBV11-2 and TRBJ2-1; unclear D gene. The J call may not be correct, given that the DNA end is closer to TRBJ2-7. The CDR3 is 14 residues long. The germline gives CDR1 SGHAT, CDR2 FQNNGV. CDR3 protein: CASTARSSYNEQYF. In DNA, the CDR3 is TGTGCCAGCACCGCTAGAAGCTCCTACAATGAGCAGTACTTC.

J is TRBJ2-1 and V is TRBV5-1; the D gene could be TRBD1 or TRBD2 (5 bases each). The last part of the DNA fits TRBJ2-7 better; the J call may be wrong. The V gene's germline CDR1 is SGHRS and CDR2 YFSETQ. The CDR3 sequence is 15 residues long. Written as DNA, the CDR3 is TGCGCCAGCAGCTTGGGAGAGGGGTCCTACAATGAGCAGTACTTC. Translating it yields CASSLGEGSYNEQYF.

This clonotype has only a few counts. The J gene is TRBJ1-4, the V gene TRBV25-1; D unclear. There are 15 residues in the CDR3. Germline values: CDR1 MGHDK, CDR2 SYGVNS. Trimming shortened V by 3 bases and J by 0 bases, and 8 bases separated the two germline ends. The CDR3 nucleotides are TGTGCCAGCAGTGACGGGAGGGCAACTAATGAAAAACTGTTTTTT. Protein product: CASSDGRATNEKLFF.

CDR3 nucleotide sequence: TGCGCCAGCAGCTTGGCTAGCGGGGGGCCTAATACGCAGTATTTT. This sequence encodes CASSLASGGPNTQYF. This chain joins TRBV5-1 and TRBJ2-3, with 11 bases that match TRBD2. Germline-derived CDR1 and CDR2 are SGHRS and YFSETQ. The CDR3 runs 15 residues. V gave up 0 bases and J gave up 7 bases; unmatched junction bases: 4.

This clonotype has a handful of counts. The V call is TRBV7-8, the J call TRBJ2-2, with 9 bases that match TRBD1. This CDR3 is 16 amino acids long. Germline V CDR1 and CDR2: SGHVS, FQNEAQ. V was pared by 5 bases and J by 4 bases, with 8 bases of the junction left unmatched. CDR3 bases: TGTGCCAGCAGCCTACGGACAGGGGAAATCACCGGGGAGCTGTTTTTT. Translation gives CASSLRTGEITGELFF.

The table lists this clonotype with a few counts. The gene calls are TRBV20-1 and TRBJ2-1, with D unclear. Germline lookup yields CDR1 DFQATT and CDR2 SNEGSKA (reference sequence). CDR3 length equals 12 residues. V shed 3 bases and J shed 6 bases, with 9 bases lying between them. The DNA of the CDR3 is TGCAGTGCTAGGACTCGGCCCAATGAGCAGTTCTTC. It codes for CSARTRPNEQFF.

The V call is TRBV4-1, the J call TRBJ2-7, with D uncertain. The CDR3 has 13 amino acids. Per germline, CDR1 MGHRA and CDR2 YSYEKL. Trimming took off 0 bases at V and 6 bases at J, with 9 bases between the two ends. The CDR3 DNA is TGCGCCAGCAGCCAAGAATACGTGGGCGAGCAGTACTTC. This sequence encodes CASSQEYVGEQYF.